This T cell receptor (beta chain) is drawn from a study of beta chain features in type 1 diabetes. In the study overall: All samples yielded some 100,000,000 examined sorted cells. Study-wide findings and caveats: In all four CD4+ subsets, TCRB CDR3 length was significantly, moderately reduced in type 1 diabetes. Patients' naive, central memory and regulatory TCRB repertoires appeared more alike than those of healthy donors. Any HLA type influence on TCRB rearrangement was left unresolved here.

The table lists this clone with many counts. Its antigen is unidentified. What was sequenced were expressed TCRB transcripts, since all of the isolated RNA had been reverse transcribed. TCRdb's copy holds only in-frame clones and misses some; the assay was immunoSEQ multiplex PCR. Here the sample spans about 180,000 clones, 6.5% to 9.5% being singletons. The V segment lost 2 bases and the J segment 6 bases; nucleotides outside the gene matches: 4. This CDR3 region has 14 residues. Per germline, CDR1 SGHAT and CDR2 FQNNGV. The rearrangement uses TRBV11-2 and TRBJ2-3; TRBD2 agrees at 8 bases. Sequencing was performed on central memory CD4+ T cells from blood. This receptor was taken from a woman in her thirties or forties with type 1 diabetes. The CDR3 sequence is CASSLPGLGDTQYF. CDR3 DNA: TGTGCCAGCAGCTTACCGGGACTAGGGGATACGCAGTATTTT.